This T cell receptor (beta chain) was captured by sequencing in a study of T cell changes during pregnancy in multiple sclerosis (dated by TCRdb to between 2017 and 2020). With respect to the entire study: Changes in the T cell repertoire over the course of pregnancy were examined in this study in women with multiple sclerosis.

Library construction relied on the immunoSEQ multiplex PCR assay. Here the immuneACCESS table is served through TCRdb, limited to in-frame sequences with V and J called. Missing clones are a known gap in these copies; in checked studies unresolved V genes cover under half, and the rest lacks a known reason. The sample yields 55,000 to 80,000 clones; roughly 90% were counted once. The biggest ten clones account for around 9.5% of the sample. From the cysteine up to the phenylalanine, the CDR3 has a length of 14 residues. CDR3 DNA is the only sequence kept; it has 42 bases, read in frame from the first base. CDR1 and CDR2 are drawn from the germline V gene (reference sequence): MNHNY, SVGAGI. V is clipped by 2 bases and J by 2 bases, and the sequence between their germline boundaries is 7 bases long. This clone turned up a few times. Its antigen is unknown. Base-call qualities are not available, and no considerably larger clone is one nucleotide away.

The input for sequencing was peripheral blood, taken after pregnancy. This TCR derives from a female donor in good health, enrolled as a control in a pregnancy study. The chain was built from TRBV6-6 and TRBJ2-1, with the D gene not clear enough to name. This receptor carries the CDR3 CASSYEETYNEQFF. The DNA sequence is TGTGCCAGCAGTTACGAGGAAACCTACAATGAGCAGTTCTTC.